The 17 T cell receptor beta chains below were found in one sample sequenced in a study of blood T cell repertoires in COVID-19. Repertoires were generated with immunoSEQ multiplex PCR, while TCRdb's copy carries only in-frame clones and drops some. The profile covers 100,000 to 150,000 clones, with 70% to 80% appearing a single time and around 25% taken by the ten largest. Sequencing was done on a sample of peripheral blood. Source of these receptors: a human donor in a cohort sampled during active COVID-19.

This clone has just a few counts. The rearrangement links TRBV15 to TRBJ1-2; 9 bases match TRBD1. CDR1 LNHNV and CDR2 YYDKDF come from the germline V gene (reference sequence). The CDR3 has 15 amino acids. V dropped 6 bases and J dropped 1; count of bases not matched to a gene: 6. In nucleotides, the CDR3 is TGTGCCACCAGTACCGGACAGGGGAATAACTATGGCTACACCTTC. The encoded protein is CATSTGQGNNYGYTF.

The chain carries TRBV3-1 (or the pseudogene TRBV3-2) and TRBJ2-5, with D maybe TRBD2 (5 bases). Trimming removed 2 bases at V and 5 bases at J, with 9 bases between. This CDR3 is built from 13 residues. Germline lookup yields CDR1 LGHDT and CDR2 YNNKEL (reference sequence). The CDR3 coding sequence is TGTGCCAGCAGCCAACGGGGTAAGGAGACCCAGTACTTC. Translated, it gives CASSQRGKETQYF.

The chain recombines TRBV9 with TRBJ2-5; tentatively, D is TRBD2 (7 bases). V gave up 0 bases and J gave up 3 bases, with 12 bases separating them. The CDR3 covers 15 residues. Per the germline V gene, CDR1 is SGDLS and CDR2 is YYNGEE. The DNA for the CDR3 is TGTGCCAGCAGCGTAGCTGGGGGGGCGGAAGAGACCCAGTACTTC. Translation gives CASSVAGGAEETQYF.

The J gene is TRBJ1-5, the V gene TRBV4-1; a weak D match, TRBD1 (6 bases). CDR1 and CDR2 from the germline V gene are MGHRA and YSYEKL. The CDR3 loop spans 16 amino acids. The ends were cut back, 0 bases at V and 7 bases at J, with 16 bases in the middle. CDR3 coding DNA: TGCGCCAGCAGCCAAGATCACGCAAGGGGGTTGCAGCCCCAGCATTTT. Its protein product is CASSQDHARGLQPQHF.

The chain joins TRBV15 to TRBJ1-1; 7 bases align to TRBD1. V gave up 0 bases and J gave up 3 bases; unmatched junction bases: 7. Germline CDR1 is LNHNV and CDR2 is YYDKDF (reference sequence). This CDR3 has 16 amino acids. Written as DNA, the CDR3 is TGTGCCACCAGCAGAGAACAGGGGAAGTCAGACACTGAAGCTTTCTTT. Its translation: CATSREQGKSDTEAFF. Full variable domain (missing parts from reference TRBV15 and TRBJ1-1): DAMVIQNPRYQVTQFGKPVTLSCSQTLNHNVMYWYQQKSSQAPKLLFHYYDKDFNNEADTPDNFQSRRPNTSFCFLDIRSPGLGDTAMYLCATSREQGKSDTEAFFGQGTRLTVV.

The chain combines TRBV6-2 or TRBV6-3 with TRBJ1-6; the D is unclear. This CDR3 is 12 amino acids long. Trimming took 4 bases from V and 9 from J, leaving 7 bases between them. CDR1 and CDR2 from the germline V gene are MNHEY and SVGEGT. The CDR3 DNA sequence: TGTGCCAGCAGTTCCGGACTTTCACCCCTCCACTTT. Protein sequence: CASSSGLSPLHF.

The chain employs TRBV4-2 and TRBJ2-5, with D tentatively TRBD1 (5 bases). Trimming cost V 7 bases and J 1 base, with 7 bases left between them. The V gene's germline CDR1 is LGHNA and CDR2 YNFKEQ. CDR3 size: 12 residues. The CDR3 region is CASKGSQETQYF. CDR3 bases: TGTGCCAGCAAGGGGTCCCAAGAGACCCAGTACTTC.

V gene TRBV20-1 combines with J gene TRBJ1-5; D is perhaps TRBD1 (6 bases). CDR1 is DFQATT, CDR2 SNEGSKA, per germline (reference sequence). V was cut by 3 bases and J by 7 bases, with 16 bases left in between. This CDR3 has 14 residues. CDR3: CSASITRGGQPQHF. The CDR3 DNA reads as TGCAGTGCTAGTATTACCAGGGGTGGACAGCCCCAGCATTTT.

The CDR3 region is CASSRLAGQWGEQFF. CDR3 nucleotide sequence: TGTGCCAGTAGCAGGTTAGCGGGACAGTGGGGTGAGCAGTTCTTC. This chain joins TRBV19 and TRBJ2-1, with a weak D call TRBD2 (8 bases). V was trimmed by 6 bases and J by 9 bases, leaving 21 bases between them. Germline V gene data show CDR1 as LNHDA and CDR2 as SQIVND (reference sequence). The CDR3 covers 15 residues.

The gene calls are TRBV20-1 and TRBJ2-2, with 7 positions matching TRBD1. J was trimmed by 5 bases and V by 3 bases; bases with no gene match: 6. This CDR3 is 14 amino acids long. CDR1 is DFQATT, CDR2 SNEGSKA, per germline (reference sequence). CDR3 region: CSASGTDLTGELFF. CDR3 in DNA: TGCAGTGCTAGTGGGACAGACCTAACCGGGGAGCTGTTTTTT.

This clone was found many times. V usage is TRBV5-1 and J usage is TRBJ1-5; 7 nucleotides align to TRBD1. The CDR3 extends over 16 amino acids. Germline lookup yields CDR1 SGHRS and CDR2 YFSETQ. J gave up 0 bases and V 4 bases, and 7 bases lay outside the gene matches. In nucleotides, the CDR3 is TGCGCCAGCAGCGAAGGGACAGATCATAGCAATCAGCCCCAGCATTTT. Protein: CASSEGTDHSNQPQHF.

The table lists this clone with a count of one. The chain couples TRBV27 to TRBJ2-5, with a tentative D call TRBD2 (5 bases). Germline CDR1 is MNHEY and CDR2 is SMNVEV (reference sequence). The CDR3 loop spans 13 amino acids. With 5 bases removed from V and 5 bases from J, the gap between germline ends came to 12 bases. CDR3 protein: CASSQRLGETQYF. The CDR3 DNA reads TGTGCCAGCAGTCAGCGGTTGGGGGAGACCCAGTACTTC.

The V and J genes are TRBV7-8 and TRBJ2-5, with 8 bases matching TRBD2. The CDR3 has 18 residues. V dropped 2 bases and J dropped 6; count of bases not matched to a gene: 17. Looked up from germline, CDR1 is SGHVS and CDR2 is FQNEAQ. CDR3 in DNA: TGTGCCAGCAGCTTACTCGGGCTAGCGGGCTCATCAAGGAAGACCCAGTACTTC. It encodes CASSLLGLAGSSRKTQYF.

The rearrangement joins TRBV4-1 to TRBJ2-4; TRBD2 matches 8 bases. With 3 bases clipped from V and 7 bases from J, the junction kept 11 bases outside the gene matches. Germline V CDR1 and CDR2: MGHRA, YSYEKL. This CDR3 is 16 amino acids long. The CDR3 DNA reads TGCGCCAGCAGCCAGGTTTCGGGGGGGGTCCGGAACATTCAGTACTTC. Translated: CASSQVSGGVRNIQYF.

CDR3 DNA: TGTGCCAGCTCACCACCCCTGTTCCAGAAAAAAGGGGTGAACACTGAAGCTTTCTTT. Protein: CASSPPLFQKKGVNTEAFF. The J gene is TRBJ1-1, the V gene TRBV18; weak D call: TRBD1 (5 bases). Germline CDR1 and CDR2: KGHSH and LQKENI. This CDR3 spans 19 amino acids. Trimming shortened V by 0 bases and J by 0 bases, and 20 bases separated the two germline ends. The full variable domain, with the rest looked up from reference TRBV18 and TRBJ1-1, is NAGVMQNPRHLVRRRGQEARLRCSPMKGHSHVYWYRQLPEEGLKFMVYLQKENIIDESGMPKERFSAEFPKEGPSILRIQQVVRGDSAAYFCASSPPLFQKKGVNTEAFFGQGTRLTVV.

The genes are TRBV2 and TRBJ2-1, with 13 positions matching TRBD2. With 6 bases clipped from V and 9 bases from J, the junction kept 2 bases outside the gene matches. The germline V gene has CDR1 SNHLY and CDR2 FYNNEI. The CDR3 totals 13 residues. The CDR3 region is CASRRTSGSEQFF. The CDR3 DNA reads as TGTGCCAGCAGGAGGACTAGCGGGAGTGAGCAGTTCTTC.

The rearrangement uses TRBV28 and TRBJ2-7; D remains unclear. This CDR3 is 13 amino acids long. The ends were cut back, 5 bases at V and 1 base at J, with 9 bases in the middle. Germline V lookup: CDR1 MDHEN, CDR2 SYDVKM. DNA for the CDR3: TGTGCCAGCAGTCCTCCGCGGTCCTACGAGCAGTACTTC. It encodes CASSPPRSYEQYF.